The 20 T cell receptor beta chains below were found in one sample sequenced in a study of T cell changes during pregnancy in multiple sclerosis. Libraries were prepared by immunoSEQ multiplex PCR; TCRdb keeps only in-frame clonotypes and omits some of them. The profile shows approximately 40,000 clones, about nine tenths of them singletons. The sample here was CD8+ T cells from peripheral blood mononuclear cells, taken after pregnancy. These receptors came from a female donor with multiple sclerosis, enrolled in a pregnancy study.

This clone was detected only once. CDR3 DNA: TGTGCCAGCAGCAAACAGGGGGCTTCCCCCTACGAGCAGTACTTC. Translated: CASSKQGASPYEQYF. The chain uses TRBV2 and TRBJ2-7; 9 nucleotides line up with TRBD1. Germline CDR1 and CDR2: SNHLY and FYNNEI. The CDR3 covers 15 residues. The V gene end was trimmed by 6 bases and the J gene end by 2 bases; junction bases not matched to a gene: 8.

This chain uses TRBV9 with TRBJ2-7; possible D gene TRBD2, 7 bases. V lost 2 bases to trimming and J lost 0 bases, with 12 bases between them. The CDR3 runs to 15 residues. Germline V lookup: CDR1 SGDLS, CDR2 YYNGEE. The CDR3 is CASSVGGQSSYEQYF. In DNA, the CDR3 is TGTGCCAGCAGCGTGGGGGGGCAAAGCTCCTACGAGCAGTACTTC.

This rearrangement joins TRBV9 to TRBJ2-1, with 9 bases that match TRBD2. There are 16 residues in the CDR3. V lost 0 bases, J lost 10 bases, and 11 bases stayed unmatched. Germline CDR1 SGDLS, CDR2 YYNGEE. CDR3 in DNA: TGTGCCAGCAGCGTAGCAGTAGCGGGAGTAGGTCGAGAGCAGTTCTTC. This codes for CASSVAVAGVGREQFF.

The chain recombines TRBV29-1 with TRBJ2-1; 11 bases align to TRBD2. CDR3 length: 15 amino acids. Trimming at V came to 7 bases and at J to 3 bases, leaving 8 bases not matched to a gene. Germline CDR1 SQVTM, CDR2 ANQGSEA. The DNA of the CDR3 is TGCAGCGCTACGACTAGCGGGAACCTCTACAATGAGCAGTTCTTC. As protein: CSATTSGNLYNEQFF.

The genes are TRBV27 and TRBJ2-7; no clear D. CDR1 is MNHEY, CDR2 SMNVEV, per germline (reference sequence). Trimming pared 3 bases from V and 4 bases from J, leaving 10 bases between. This CDR3 has 13 amino acids. As DNA, the CDR3 is TGTGCCAGCAGTTTTAACCCCCAGTACGAGCAGTACTTC. This gives the protein CASSFNPQYEQYF.

The chain uses TRBV19 and TRBJ1-1, with D uncertain. Deletions cut 3 bases from V and 5 bases from J, with 10 bases between. CDR1 is LNHDA, CDR2 SQIVND, per germline (reference sequence). The CDR3 sequence is 13 residues long. The DNA for the CDR3 is TGTGCCAGTAGTATTACAAGAAGAACTGAAGCTTTCTTT. Residues: CASSITRRTEAFF.

V gene TRBV28 combines with J gene TRBJ2-7; 11 bases align to TRBD2. The CDR3 is 16 amino acids. V shed 2 bases, J shed 1 base, and the junction held 4 bases outside the gene matches. The germline gives CDR1 MDHEN, CDR2 SYDVKM. The DNA of the CDR3 is TGTGCCAGCAGTTTAGAACTAGCGGGAGTGTCCTACGAGCAGTACTTC. Its protein is CASSLELAGVSYEQYF.

This chain uses TRBV7-6 with TRBJ1-1; 7 nucleotides align to TRBD1. The trim removed 5 bases at V and 0 bases at J, leaving 6 bases unmatched. CDR1 is SGHVS, CDR2 FNYEAQ, per germline. The CDR3 sequence is 15 residues long. In DNA, the CDR3 is TGTGCCAGCAGCCCCAGGACAGGAGTGAACACTGAAGCTTTCTTT. This sequence encodes CASSPRTGVNTEAFF.

This clone was observed once. The chain joins TRBV28 to TRBJ2-1; 8 nucleotides align to TRBD2. The CDR3 runs to 16 residues. J gave up 3 bases and V 6 bases, and 10 bases lay outside the gene matches. CDR1 and CDR2 from the germline V gene are MDHEN and SYDVKM. CDR3: CASSPGSRGVYNEQFF. CDR3 in DNA: TGTGCCAGCAGCCCAGGCTCGCGGGGGGTCTACAATGAGCAGTTCTTC.

The V gene is TRBV18, the J gene TRBJ1-1; TRBD1 aligns across 7 bases. V was clipped by 2 bases and J by 1 base; unmatched bases: 10. Germline V CDR1 and CDR2: KGHSH, LQKENI. The CDR3 runs to 17 residues. CDR3: CASSPRGQGLPNTEAFF. DNA of the CDR3: TGTGCCAGCTCACCAAGGGGGCAGGGGCTTCCGAACACTGAAGCTTTCTTT.

This chain links TRBV19 with TRBJ2-7; possibly TRBD2 for D (5 bases). This CDR3 has 15 residues. Germline values: CDR1 LNHDA, CDR2 SQIVND (reference sequence). Trimming took off 1 base at V and 2 bases at J, with 12 bases between the two ends. In DNA, the CDR3 is TGTGCCAGTAGTATAGGGAGGAGTGGACCCTACGAGCAGTACTTC. It specifies CASSIGRSGPYEQYF.

CDR3 sequence (DNA): TGCAGCGCCGCAACCGACTTAGCCTTCTACAATGAGCAGTTCTTC. Encoded protein: CSAATDLAFYNEQFF. The chain couples TRBV29-1 to TRBJ2-1; D gene uncertain. This CDR3 contains 15 residues. Germline lookup yields CDR1 SQVTM and CDR2 ANQGSEA. The germline V and J ends were trimmed by 7 bases and 3 bases, with 19 bases remaining between them.

The chain couples TRBV7-6 to TRBJ1-1; D might be TRBD1 (6 bases). The length of the CDR3 is 15 residues. The germline CDR1 and CDR2 sequences are SGHVS and FNYEAQ. Deletions cut 0 bases from V and 6 bases from J, with 14 bases between. The CDR3 is CASSLAGGVRAEAFF. CDR3 sequence (DNA): TGTGCCAGCAGCTTAGCAGGGGGGGTAAGGGCTGAAGCTTTCTTT.

The V call is TRBV28, the J call TRBJ1-3, with 11 positions matching TRBD1. J was trimmed by 1 base and V by 1 base; bases with no gene match: 12. This CDR3 has 20 amino acids. Germline V CDR1 and CDR2: MDHEN, SYDVKM. As DNA, the CDR3 is TGTGCCAGCAGTTTATCAAGACCCGGGACAGGGGGTCGTTCTGGAAACACCATATATTTT. It translates to CASSLSRPGTGGRSGNTIYF.

The genes are TRBV5-4 and TRBJ2-3; unclear D gene. The CDR3 is 14 residues long. Germline values: CDR1 SGHNT, CDR2 YYREEE (reference sequence). V shed 2 bases and J shed 1 base, with 8 bases lying between them. CDR3 residues: CASSFLRGTDTQYF. The CDR3 DNA follows: TGTGCCAGCAGCTTCCTCCGGGGCACAGATACGCAGTATTTT.

The rearrangement joins TRBV11-2 to TRBJ1-1, with D perhaps TRBD1 (6 bases). Germline CDR1 and CDR2: SGHAT and FQNNGV. This CDR3 spans 14 amino acids. The V gene lost 3 bases and the J gene lost 4 bases, with 12 bases spanning the gap. CDR3 nucleotide sequence: TGTGCCAGCAGCTTCCCCGCGACAGGCACTGAAGCTTTCTTT. The encoded protein is CASSFPATGTEAFF.

V gene TRBV15 combines with J gene TRBJ2-5; TRBD2 is a possible D gene (6 bases). Germline V CDR1 and CDR2: LNHNV, YYDKDF (reference sequence). This CDR3 is built from 15 residues. V was cut by 2 bases and J by 1 base, with 11 bases left in between. Here the CDR3 DNA reads TGTGCCACCAGCAGATTGCCGACTAGCCAAGAGACCCAGTACTTC. Translation gives CATSRLPTSQETQYF.

V gene TRBV5-6 combines with J gene TRBJ1-4; 8 positions agree with TRBD1. The J segment lost 6 bases and the V segment lost 1 base, leaving 5 bases of the junction unmatched. The CDR3 totals 15 residues. Germline assignment: CDR1 SGHDT and CDR2 YYEEEE. The CDR3 DNA sequence: TGTGCCAGCAGCTTGCTCAGGGGGCGGGATGAAAAACTGTTTTTT. It specifies CASSLLRGRDEKLFF.

This clone was seen more than once but under ten times. The chain links TRBV28 to TRBJ2-1; 7 positions match TRBD2. Germline CDR1 MDHEN, CDR2 SYDVKM. The CDR3 has 13 amino acids. V lost 6 bases, J lost 7 bases, and 6 bases stayed unmatched. This chain's CDR3 is CASSLGAGNEQFF. For the CDR3, the DNA is TGTGCCAGCAGCTTAGGAGCGGGGAATGAGCAGTTCTTC.

Here the CDR3 reads CAKQRLAGLDKDQYF. The CDR3 nucleotides read TGTGCCAAGCAGAGATTAGCGGGGCTTGATAAAGACCAGTACTTC. V usage is TRBV2 and J usage is TRBJ2-5, with 8 bases lining up with TRBD2. The V and J ends lost 10 bases and 10 bases, in that order; junction bases with no gene match: 20. CDR3 length: 15 amino acids. Germline CDR1 and CDR2: SNHLY and FYNNEI.